The TCR beta chain described here comes from a study of cytomegalovirus exposure and HLA in healthy donors. The study, taken as a whole, reports: Some TCR beta chains (roughly 160 of them) were listed as cytomegalovirus-associated. According to reports, the classifier identified cytomegalovirus status with high specificity and sensitivity.

The method was immunoSEQ multiplex PCR; TCRdb's version includes in-frame clones alone and lacks a portion of them. Of under 200,000 clones detected, 86% appear once; the ten largest clones hold about 6%. With regard to this clone: Its antigen is unidentified.

CDR1 is SGHRS and CDR2 is YFSETQ in the germline V gene. V was pared by 3 bases and J by 5 bases, with 18 bases between. This CDR3 has 15 amino acids. The sequenced sample consisted of PBMCs. The chain carries TRBV5-1 and TRBJ2-7, with a tentative D call TRBD1 (8 bases). The source of this sequence is a woman younger than 45 in good health and CMV-seronegative. Here the CDR3 DNA reads TGCGCCAGCAGCTCACAGGGGGGGACTTCGGACGAGCAGTACTTC. This encodes CASSSQGGTSDEQYF. The variable domain in full, completed from reference TRBV5-1 and TRBJ2-7, reads KAGVTQTPRYLIKTRGQQVTLSCSPISGHRSVSWYQQTPGQGLQFLFEYFSETQRNKGNFPGRFSGRQFSNSRSEMNVSTLELGDSALYLCASSSQGGTSDEQYFGPGTRLTVT.